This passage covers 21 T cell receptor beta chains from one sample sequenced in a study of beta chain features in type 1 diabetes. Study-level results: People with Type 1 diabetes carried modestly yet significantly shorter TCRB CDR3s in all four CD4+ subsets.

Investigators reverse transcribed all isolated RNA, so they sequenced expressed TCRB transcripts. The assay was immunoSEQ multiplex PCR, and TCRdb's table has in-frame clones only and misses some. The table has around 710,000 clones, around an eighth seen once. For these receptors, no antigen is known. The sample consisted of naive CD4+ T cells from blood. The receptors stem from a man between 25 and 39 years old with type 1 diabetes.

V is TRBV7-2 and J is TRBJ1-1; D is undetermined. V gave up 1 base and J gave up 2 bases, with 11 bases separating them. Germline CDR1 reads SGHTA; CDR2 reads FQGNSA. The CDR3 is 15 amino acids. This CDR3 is CASSLDPWGNTEAFF. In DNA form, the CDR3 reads TGTGCCAGCAGCTTAGATCCTTGGGGTAACACTGAAGCTTTCTTT.

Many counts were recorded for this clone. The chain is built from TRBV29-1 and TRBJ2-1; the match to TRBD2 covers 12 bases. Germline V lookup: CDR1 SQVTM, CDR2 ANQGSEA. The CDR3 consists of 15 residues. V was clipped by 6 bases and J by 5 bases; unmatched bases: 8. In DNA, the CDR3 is TGCAGCGTCTGTACTAGCGGGGGGCCGAACAATGAGCAGTTCTTC. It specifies CSVCTSGGPNNEQFF.

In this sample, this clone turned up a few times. In DNA, the CDR3 is TGTGCCACCCAGAGGGGGCGACAAGAGACCCAGTACTTC. Translation gives CATQRGRQETQYF. This sequence joins TRBV5-6 and TRBJ2-5; the match to TRBD1 covers 7 bases. The length of the CDR3 is 13 residues. Germline-derived CDR1 and CDR2 are SGHDT and YYEEEE. Unmatched junction bases numbered 7, after V lost 9 bases and J lost 2 bases. Together with reference TRBV5-6 and TRBJ2-5, the CDR3 gives the full variable domain: DAGVTQSPTHLIKTRGQQVTLRCSPKSGHDTVSWYQQALGQGPQFIFQYYEEEERQRGNFPDRFSGHQFPNYSSELNVNALLLGDSALYLCATQRGRQETQYFGPGTRLLVL.

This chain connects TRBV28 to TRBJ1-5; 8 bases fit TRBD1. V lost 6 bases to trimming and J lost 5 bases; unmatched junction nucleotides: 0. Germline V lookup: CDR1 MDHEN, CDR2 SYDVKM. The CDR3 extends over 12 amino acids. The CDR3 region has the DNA TGTGCCAGCAGGACAGGGGATCAGCCCCAGCATTTT. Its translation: CASRTGDQPQHF.

The CDR3 reads CASSLYRQVISGANVLTF. The CDR3 DNA reads as TGTGCCAGCAGCTTATACCGCCAGGTGATCTCTGGGGCCAACGTCCTGACTTTC. The chain recombines TRBV11-2 with TRBJ2-6; D gene unclear. The germline gives CDR1 SGHAT, CDR2 FQNNGV. The CDR3 totals 18 residues. V gave up 2 bases and J gave up 0 bases, with 14 bases separating them. Supplemented by reference TRBV11-2 and TRBJ2-6, the full variable domain reads EAGVAQSPRYKIIEKRQSVAFWCNPISGHATLYWYQQILGQGPKLLIQFQNNGVVDDSQLPKDRFSAERLKGVDSTLKIQPAKLEDSAVYLCASSLYRQVISGANVLTFGAGSRLTVL.

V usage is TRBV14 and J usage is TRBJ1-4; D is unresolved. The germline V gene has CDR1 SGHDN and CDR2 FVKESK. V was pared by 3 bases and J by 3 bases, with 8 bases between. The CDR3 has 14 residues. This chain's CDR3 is CASSHLGSNEKLFF. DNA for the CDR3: TGTGCCAGCAGCCACCTCGGATCTAATGAAAAACTGTTTTTT.

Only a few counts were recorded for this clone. DNA of the CDR3: TGTGCCAGCAGCCCTGAGGGGGTGCGTGAGCAGTTCTTC. Protein sequence: CASSPEGVREQFF. The V and J genes are TRBV7-9 and TRBJ2-1, with a weak D call TRBD1 (6 bases). This CDR3 comprises 13 residues. The germline V gene has CDR1 SEHNR and CDR2 FQNEAQ (reference sequence). With 5 bases removed from V and 9 bases from J, the gap between germline ends came to 14 bases. Drawing the rest from reference TRBV7-9 and TRBJ2-1, the complete variable domain is DTGVSQNPRHKITKRGQNVTFRCDPISEHNRLYWYRQTLGQGPEFLTYFQNEAQLEKSRLLSDRFSAERPKGSFSTLEIQRTEQGDSAMYLCASSPEGVREQFFGPGTRLTVL.

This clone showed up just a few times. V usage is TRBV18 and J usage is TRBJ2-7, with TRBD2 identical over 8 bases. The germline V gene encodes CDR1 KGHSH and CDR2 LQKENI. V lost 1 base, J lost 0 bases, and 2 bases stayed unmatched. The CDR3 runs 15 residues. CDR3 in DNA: TGTGCCAGCTCACCACTAGCGGGGATCTCCTACGAGCAGTACTTC. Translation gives CASSPLAGISYEQYF.

This CDR3 reads CASYIVPDTQYF. The CDR3 coding sequence is TGTGCCAGCTATATCGTCCCAGATACGCAGTATTTT. V and J are TRBV5-6 and TRBJ2-3; D remains ambiguous. V was pared by 7 bases and J by 4 bases, with 10 bases between. This CDR3 comprises 12 residues. From germline, CDR1 is SGHDT and CDR2 YYEEEE.

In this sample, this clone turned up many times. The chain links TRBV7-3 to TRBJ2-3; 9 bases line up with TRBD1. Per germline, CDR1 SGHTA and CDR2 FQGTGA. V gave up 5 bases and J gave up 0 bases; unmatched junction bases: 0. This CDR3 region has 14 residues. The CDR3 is CASSGQGSTDTQYF. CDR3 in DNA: TGTGCCAGCAGCGGACAGGGGAGCACAGATACGCAGTATTTT.

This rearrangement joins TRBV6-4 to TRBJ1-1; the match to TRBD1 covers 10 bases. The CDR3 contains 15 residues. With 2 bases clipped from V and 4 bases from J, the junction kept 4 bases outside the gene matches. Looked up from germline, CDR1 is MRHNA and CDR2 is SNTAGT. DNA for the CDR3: TGTGCCAGCAGTGACCCCAGACAGGGGGCCACTGAAGCTTTCTTT. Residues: CASSDPRQGATEAFF.

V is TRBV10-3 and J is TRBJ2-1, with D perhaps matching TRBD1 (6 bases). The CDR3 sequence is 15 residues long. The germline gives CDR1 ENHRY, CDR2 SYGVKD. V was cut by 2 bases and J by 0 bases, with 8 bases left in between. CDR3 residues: CAISEGRGSYNEQFF. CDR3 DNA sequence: TGTGCCATCAGTGAGGGCAGGGGCTCCTACAATGAGCAGTTCTTC.

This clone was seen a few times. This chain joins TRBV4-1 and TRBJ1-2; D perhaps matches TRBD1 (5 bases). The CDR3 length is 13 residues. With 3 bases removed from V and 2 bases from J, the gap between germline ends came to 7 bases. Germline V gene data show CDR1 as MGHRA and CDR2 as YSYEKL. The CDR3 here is CASSHEGNYGYTF. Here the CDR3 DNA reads TGCGCCAGCAGCCATGAGGGGAACTATGGCTACACCTTC.

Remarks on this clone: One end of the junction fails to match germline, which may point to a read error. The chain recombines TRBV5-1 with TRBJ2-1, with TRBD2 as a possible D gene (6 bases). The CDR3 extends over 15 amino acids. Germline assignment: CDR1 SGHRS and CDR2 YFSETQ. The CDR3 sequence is CASSLGDSDVNEQFF. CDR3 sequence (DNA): TGCGCCAGCAGTTTGGGGGACTCAGATGTTAATGAGCAGTTCTTC. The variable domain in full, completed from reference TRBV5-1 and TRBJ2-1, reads KAGVTQTPRYLIKTRGQQVTLSCSPISGHRSVSWYQQTPGQGLQFLFEYFSETQRNKGNFPGRFSGRQFSNSRSEMNVSTLELGDSALYLCASSLGDSDVNEQFFGPGTRLTVL.

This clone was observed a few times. DNA of the CDR3: TGCGCCAGCAGCTTTATGAGGGGGAACTATGGCTACACCTTC. Translation gives CASSFMRGNYGYTF. The chain is built from TRBV5-1 and TRBJ1-2; weak D call: TRBD1 (6 bases). This CDR3 comprises 14 residues. The V gene's germline CDR1 is SGHRS and CDR2 YFSETQ. Trimming took off 2 bases at V and 2 bases at J, with 10 bases between the two ends.

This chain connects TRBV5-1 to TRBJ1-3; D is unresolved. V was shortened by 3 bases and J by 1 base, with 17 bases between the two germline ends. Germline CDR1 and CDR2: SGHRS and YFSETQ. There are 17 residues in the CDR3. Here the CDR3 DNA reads TGCGCCAGCAGCTATGCTCCCGGACCTCAATCTGGAAACACCATATATTTT. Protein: CASSYAPGPQSGNTIYF.

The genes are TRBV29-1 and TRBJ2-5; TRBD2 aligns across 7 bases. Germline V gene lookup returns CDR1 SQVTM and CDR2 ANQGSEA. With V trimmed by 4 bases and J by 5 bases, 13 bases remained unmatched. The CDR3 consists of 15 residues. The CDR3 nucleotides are TGCAGCGTTGGGTCCGGGACTACCCCCTGGGAGACCCAGTACTTC. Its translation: CSVGSGTTPWETQYF.

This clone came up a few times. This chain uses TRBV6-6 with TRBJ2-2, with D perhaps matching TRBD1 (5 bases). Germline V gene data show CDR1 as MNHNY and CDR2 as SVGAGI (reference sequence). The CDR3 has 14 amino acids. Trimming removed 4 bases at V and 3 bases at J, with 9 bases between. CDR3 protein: CASSLDSYTGELFF. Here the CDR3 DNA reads TGTGCCAGCAGTTTAGACAGCTACACCGGGGAGCTGTTTTTT.

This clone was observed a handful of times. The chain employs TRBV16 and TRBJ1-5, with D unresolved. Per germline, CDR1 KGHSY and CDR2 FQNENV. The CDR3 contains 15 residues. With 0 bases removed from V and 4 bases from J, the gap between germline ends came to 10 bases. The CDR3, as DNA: TGTGCCAGCAGCCAATCTCAGGTACCTAATCAGCCCCAGCATTTT. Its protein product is CASSQSQVPNQPQHF. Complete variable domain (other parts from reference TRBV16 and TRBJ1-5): GEEVAQTPKHLVRGEGQKAKLYCAPIKGHSYVFWYQQVLKNEFKFLISFQNENVFDETGMPKERFSAKCLPNSPCSLEIQATKLEDSAVYFCASSQSQVPNQPQHFGDGTRLSIL.

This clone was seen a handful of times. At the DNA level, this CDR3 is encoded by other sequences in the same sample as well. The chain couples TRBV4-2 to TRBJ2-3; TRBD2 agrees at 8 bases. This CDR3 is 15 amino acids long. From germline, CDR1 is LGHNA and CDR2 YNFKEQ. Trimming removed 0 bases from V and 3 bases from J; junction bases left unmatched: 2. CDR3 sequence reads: CASSQDTGGTDTQYF. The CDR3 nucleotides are TGTGCCAGCAGCCAAGATACGGGAGGGACAGATACGCAGTATTTT.

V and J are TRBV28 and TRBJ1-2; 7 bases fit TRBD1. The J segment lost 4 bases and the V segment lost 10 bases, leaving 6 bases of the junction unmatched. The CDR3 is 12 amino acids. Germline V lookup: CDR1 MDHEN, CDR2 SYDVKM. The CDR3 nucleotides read TGTGCCACAGGGGGGATTTTCTATGGCTACACCTTC. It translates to CATGGIFYGYTF.